The entry that follows covers one T cell receptor (beta chain) sequence. This sample was taken from a study of regulatory T cells in long-lasting Graves disease. Libraries of TCR beta came from iRepertoire HTBI primers plus Arm-PCR of CDR3 regions. TCRdb re-analysed the multiplex PCR reads in MiXCR, keeping a single row per CDR3 protein. The sample lists 400,000 to 450,000 distinct CDR3 sequences, about a sixth occurring once. The time point: newly diagnosed GD, antithyroid drugs for less than 3 months. Preparation of the TCR library used RNA extracted from PBMCs. This CDR3 contains 15 residues. Germline trimming cut 5 bases from V and 3 bases from J; bases unmatched to any gene: 10. The sample was also linked to a second study, of T cells in Graves' hyperthyroidism and ophthalmopathy. That work contributes: Most thyroid clonotypes expanded above 0.001 appeared in blood too.

This sequence joins TRBV12-3 or TRBV12-4 and TRBJ2-7; TRBD1 matches at 7 bases. This sequence was found in a woman aged 25-40 years with Graves disease. Sequenced material: peripheral blood mononuclear cells (PBMCs), taken at new diagnosis, from a patient treated with antithyroid drugs. Here the CDR3 DNA reads TGTGCCAGCAGTGGAGCCGGACAGGACCTCTACGAGCAGTACTTC. As protein: CASSGAGQDLYEQYF.